This TCR beta chain derives from a study of blood T cell repertoires in COVID-19. About the research overall: The United States, Italy and Spain supplied acute and convalescent COVID-19 samples. T cells, B-cell-depleted T cells, or PBMCs supplied cDNA or gDNA.

In the authors' methods: How many nucleated cells were present was estimated from reference gene primer amplification. The repertoire was sequenced with immunoSEQ multiplex PCR; TCRdb's copy has only in-frame clones and lacks some. Clone size and the V and J calls come from that table; the DNA yielded D and trimming. The data contain around 140,000 clones, 60% to 80% of them singletons. CDR3 length: 14 residues. Trimming cost V 10 bases and J 4 bases, with 18 bases left between them. Germline CDR1 reads ENHRY; CDR2 reads SYGVKD. The material sequenced was peripheral blood. This clonotype was sampled from a woman in her sixties or seventies with acute or convalescent COVID-19. The J gene is TRBJ2-3, the V gene TRBV10-3; weak D call: TRBD1 (6 bases). CDR3 sequence: CASRDTNLADTQYF. Here the CDR3 DNA reads TGTGCCAGCCGGGACACTAACCTCGCAGATACGCAGTATTTT.